These 21 T cell receptor beta chains were all obtained from the same sample, sequenced in a study of T cell clonality in common variable immunodeficiency. Points from the study as a whole: Fewer deletions and N-nucleotide insertions were reportedly seen in common variable immunodeficiency TCR beta sequences.

The antigens these receptors bind are not known. Using immunoSEQ multiplex PCR, the repertoire was profiled, and TCRdb retains in-frame clones only, with some absent. The counts give fewer than 40,000 clones, none of them seen only once; under 8.5% is held by the top ten. Sequenced material: peripheral blood mononuclear cells. These TCRs come from a human donor with common variable immunodeficiency.

This clone was recorded many times. The read terminates 3 residues before the CDR3 end, so the remaining end is supplied by the germline J gene. The chain combines TRBV19 with TRBJ2-7; 8 bases are shared with TRBD2. The CDR3 contains 15 residues. Germline trimming cut 5 bases from V and 2 bases from J; bases unmatched to any gene: 8. Germline loops: CDR1 LNHDA, CDR2 SQIVND (reference sequence). The covered CDR3 bases are TGTGCCAGTAGTCCTCGGGGTAGCGGGACCTACGAG. Translating it yields CASSPRGSGTYE. The CDR3 in full is CASSPRGSGTYEQYF. The variable domain in full, completed from reference TRBV19 and TRBJ2-7, reads DGGITQSPKYLFRKEGQNVTLSCEQNLNHDAMYWYRQDPGQGLRLIYYSQIVNDFQKGDIAEGYSVSREKKESFPLTVTSAQKNPTAFYLCASSPRGSGTYEQYFGPGTRLTVT.

Concerning this clone itself: Coverage ceases 3 residues before the CDR3 finishes, and the germline J gene fills in the end. The rearrangement links TRBV19 to TRBJ1-4; no definite D call. CDR3 length: 14 amino acids. The germline V gene encodes CDR1 LNHDA and CDR2 SQIVND (reference sequence). Here the CDR3 reads CASSIPAPVEVLFF. Incomplete CDR3 DNA: TGTGCCAGTAGTATCCCAGCGCCTGTAGAGGTA.

This clone was counted at least ten times. The read halts 3 residues ahead of the CDR3 end, with the missing end drawn from the germline J gene. The V and J genes are TRBV4-1 and TRBJ2-3; TRBD2 agrees at 8 bases. The CDR3 totals 16 residues. In germline, CDR1 is MGHRA, CDR2 YSYEKL. The junction had 12 bases not matched to a gene; V was cut back by 2 bases and J by 8 bases. The CDR3 region is CASSQHPGLGTGTQYF. The covered CDR3 bases are TGCGCCAGCAGCCAACACCCGGGACTAGGCACGGGTACG.

This clone has ten or more counts. The CDR3 extends 3 residues past the end of the read, so its final part is completed from the germline J gene. The chain joins TRBV12-3 or TRBV12-4 to TRBJ2-7; 8 positions agree with TRBD1. The length of the CDR3 is 15 residues. Trimming took 6 bases from V and 6 from J; bases not matched to a gene: 13. The CDR3 here is CASSLTPTGEREQYF. Partial CDR3 DNA: TGTGCCAGCAGCCTTACGCCGACAGGGGAACGCGAG.

The CDR3 reads CASRSGGTDTQYF. The CDR3 DNA, read in part, is TGTGCCAGCAGGAGCGGTGGCACAGATACG. The chain joins TRBV2 to TRBJ2-3; D is possibly TRBD2 (5 bases). The observed sequence ends 3 residues before the CDR3 terminus, with the missing tail filled in from the germline J gene. The V end was cut by 6 bases, the J end by 1 base, with 8 bases between. Per the germline V gene, CDR1 is SNHLY and CDR2 is FYNNEI. This CDR3 has 13 residues.

By share of the sample, this clone is medium-sized. The read terminates 3 residues before the CDR3 end, so the remaining end is supplied by the germline J gene. The chain employs TRBV2 and TRBJ1-6; 8 bases match TRBD1. CDR3 length: 15 amino acids. CDR1 is SNHLY and CDR2 is FYNNEI in the germline V gene. The trim removed 5 bases at V and 5 bases at J, leaving 5 bases unmatched. The chain's CDR3 is CASSFDRGDNSPLHF. CDR3 DNA (partial): TGTGCCAGCAGTTTTGACAGGGGAGATAATTCACCC. Full variable domain (outside the CDR3, taken from reference TRBV2 and TRBJ1-6): EPEVTQTPSHQVTQMGQEVILRCVPISNHLYFYWYRQILGQKVEFLVSFYNNEISEKSEIFDDQFSVERPDGSNFTLKIRSTKLEDSAMYFCASSFDRGDNSPLHFGNGTRLTVT.

Details on this clone: The read gets to within 3 residues of the CDR3 end, and the germline J gene fills in the rest. V is TRBV30 and J is TRBJ2-3; D gene unclear. From germline, CDR1 is GTSNPN and CDR2 SVGIG (reference sequence). With 3 bases removed from V and 5 bases from J, the gap between germline ends came to 15 bases. This CDR3 is built from 14 residues. The CDR3 sequence: CAWSPGGAGDTQYF. The sequenced CDR3 bases are TGTGCCTGGAGCCCAGGTGGAGCCGGAGATACG. Combining the CDR3 with reference TRBV30 and TRBJ2-3 gives the whole variable domain SQTIHQWPATLVQPVGSPLSLECTVEGTSNPNLYWYRQAAGRGLQLLFYSVGIGQISSEVPQNLSASRPQDRQFILSSKKLLLSDSGFYLCAWSPGGAGDTQYFGPGTRLTVL.

Concerning this clone: The sequenced fragment ends 3 residues before the CDR3 boundary, so the rest is inferred from the germline J gene. The chain employs TRBV6-1 and TRBJ2-3, with 10 bases that match TRBD2. Unmatched junction bases numbered 0, after V lost 0 bases and J lost 3 bases. The CDR3 sequence is 15 residues long. CDR1 is MNHNS and CDR2 is SASEGT in the germline V gene. The CDR3 DNA, read in part, is TGTGCCAGCAGTGAAGCGGGACTAGCGACAGATACG. Amino acids: CASSEAGLATDT. The CDR3, in full, reads CASSEAGLATDTQYF.

This clone was counted many times. Read sequence stops 3 residues before the CDR3 end, and the germline J gene provides the missing end. The chain employs TRBV5-4 and TRBJ2-2; TRBD2 matches at 10 bases. Unmatched junction bases numbered 0, after V lost 3 bases and J lost 1 base. This CDR3 has 15 amino acids. The germline gives CDR1 SGHNT, CDR2 YYREEE (reference sequence). The CDR3 bases that were read are TGTGCCAGCAGCTGGACTAGCGGGAACACCGGGGAG. This encodes CASSWTSGNTGE. The whole CDR3 is CASSWTSGNTGELFF.

In this sample, this clone is medium-sized. CDR3 sequence reads: CASSLYGDRGQGYTF. Partial CDR3 DNA: TGTGCCAGCAGTTTATATGGGGACAGGGGGCAGGGT. V usage is TRBV28 and J usage is TRBJ1-2; the match to TRBD1 covers 12 bases. Coverage ceases 3 residues before the CDR3 finishes, and the germline J gene fills in the end. Per the germline V gene, CDR1 is MDHEN and CDR2 is SYDVKM. The CDR3 consists of 15 residues.

Comment on this clone: The read terminates 3 residues ahead of where the CDR3 ends, so the germline J gene completes it. The J gene is TRBJ2-7, the V gene TRBV7-2; the match to TRBD2 covers 13 bases. Germline CDR1 SGHTA, CDR2 FQGNSA. The trim removed 3 bases at V and 5 bases at J, leaving 4 bases unmatched. The CDR3 extends over 15 amino acids. Incomplete CDR3 DNA: TGTGCCAGCAGCTTTACTAGCGGGAGGGCCCACGAG. Translating gives CASSFTSGRAHE. The whole CDR3 protein is CASSFTSGRAHEQYF.

This clone occurred many times. The CDR3 end is not reached by the read, which stops 3 residues before it; the germline J gene fills it in. V is TRBV6-2 or TRBV6-3 and J is TRBJ2-5; 7 nucleotides align to TRBD2. J was trimmed by 2 bases and V by 6 bases; bases with no gene match: 12. The V gene's germline CDR1 is MNHEY and CDR2 SVGEGT. The CDR3 contains 16 residues. The sequenced CDR3 bases are TGTGCCAGCAGACTTGGACTAGGGCGGATTCAAGAGACC. It codes for CASRLGLGRIQET. The full CDR3 protein is CASRLGLGRIQETQYF.

The table lists this clone with many counts. This likely reflects a read error, since a far larger clone is one base away. The read terminates 3 residues ahead of where the CDR3 ends, so the germline J gene completes it. V and J are TRBV11-3 and TRBJ1-2; tentative D call: TRBD1 (5 bases). This CDR3 has 13 residues. The V gene lost 3 bases and the J gene lost 4 bases, with 9 bases spanning the gap. Per germline, CDR1 SGHNT and CDR2 YENEEA. CDR3 protein: CASSFSGSYGYTF. The sequenced CDR3 bases are TGTGCCAGCAGCTTTTCAGGGAGCTATGGC.

In this sample, this clone turned up many times. The CDR3 DNA, read in part, is TGTGCCAGCAGCGTAGCGGGGACAGGGATCTACGAG. Translated: CASSVAGTGIYE. The entire CDR3 sequence reads CASSVAGTGIYEQYF. The V and J genes are TRBV9 and TRBJ2-7; 9 positions agree with TRBD1. Sequencing ends 3 residues short of the CDR3 end; the germline J gene provides the rest. The V and J ends lost 0 bases and 3 bases, in that order; junction bases with no gene match: 4. This CDR3 is built from 15 residues. Germline loops: CDR1 SGDLS, CDR2 YYNGEE.

This clone was counted only a few times. The CDR3 is cut off 3 residues early in the read; its end comes from the germline J gene. The chain is built from TRBV19 and TRBJ1-2; a weak D match, TRBD1 (5 bases). The germline V and J ends were trimmed by 4 bases and 4 bases, with 16 bases remaining between them. The germline gives CDR1 LNHDA, CDR2 SQIVND (reference sequence). The CDR3 contains 15 residues. Here the CDR3 reads CASSTRVRQFYGYTF. The CDR3 DNA, read in part, is TGTGCCAGTAGTACGAGGGTCCGACAGTTCTATGGC.

The table lists this clone with many counts. The CDR3 end lies 3 residues beyond the end of the read and is filled in from the germline J gene. This sequence joins TRBV4-2 and TRBJ2-1, with D uncertain. V lost 0 bases and J 0 bases, leaving 9 bases between the germline ends. The CDR3 has 16 residues. Germline-derived CDR1 and CDR2 are LGHNA and YNFKEQ. The CDR3 sequence: CASSQDGPYSYNEQFF. Incomplete CDR3 DNA: TGTGCCAGCAGCCAAGATGGGCCCTACTCCTACAATGAG.

This clone showed up many times. The read ends 3 residues early relative to the CDR3; the germline J gene fills the gap. This chain uses TRBV4-2 with TRBJ2-7; TRBD2 might be the D (5 bases). The CDR3 has 14 amino acids. Trimming shortened V by 0 bases and J by 4 bases, and 10 bases separated the two germline ends. The germline gives CDR1 LGHNA, CDR2 YNFKEQ. CDR3 loop: CASSQDRTGYEQYF. The part of the CDR3 DNA that was read is TGTGCCAGCAGCCAAGATAGAACGGGGTACGAG.

This clone showed up just a few times. The junction and the germline gene differ at one end; a read error may be behind it. The missing CDR3 end, 3 residues past where the read stops, is filled in from the germline J gene. J is TRBJ2-3 and V is TRBV6-1; D remains unclear. The CDR3 consists of 13 residues. CDR1 is MNHNS and CDR2 is SASEGT in the germline V gene. The CDR3 bases that were read are TGTGCCATCAGTGATAAGGTGACAGATACG. Translating it yields CAISDKVTDT. The complete CDR3 reads CAISDKVTDTQYF.

In this sample, this clone turned up many times. Read sequence stops 3 residues before the CDR3 end, and the germline J gene provides the missing end. This sequence joins TRBV6-2 or TRBV6-3 and TRBJ2-3; 8 positions agree with TRBD2. Trimming at V came to 2 bases and at J to 6 bases, leaving 4 bases not matched to a gene. Germline V CDR1 and CDR2: MNHEY, SVGEGT. CDR3 length equals 14 residues. Here the CDR3 reads CASSYGTSRDTQYF. CDR3 DNA (partial): TGTGCCAGCAGTTACGGGACTAGTCGTGATACG.

This clone was counted at least ten times. From the germline J gene comes the end of the CDR3, since the read stops 3 residues before it. The V call is TRBV29-1, the J call TRBJ2-3; the match to TRBD2 covers 7 bases. With 2 bases clipped from V and 6 bases from J, the junction kept 14 bases outside the gene matches. Germline V gene data show CDR1 as SQVTM and CDR2 as ANQGSEA. This CDR3 spans 16 amino acids. The CDR3 spells CSVEYRRLAGRDTQYF. The covered CDR3 bases are TGCAGCGTTGAATATCGACGACTAGCCGGGAGGGATACG.

This clone was detected a few times. Read sequence stops 3 residues before the CDR3 end, and the germline J gene provides the missing end. The chain uses TRBV23-1 and TRBJ2-1, with a tentative D call TRBD1 (6 bases). TRBV23-1 is assigned to the ORF class and has an uncertain function. V was trimmed by 0 bases and J by 7 bases, leaving 22 bases between them. The CDR3 runs 18 residues. The CDR3 region is CASSQSSQGSDLRNEQFF. The sequenced CDR3 bases are TGCGCCAGCAGTCAATCGTCCCAGGGGAGCGACTTGCGGAATGAG.